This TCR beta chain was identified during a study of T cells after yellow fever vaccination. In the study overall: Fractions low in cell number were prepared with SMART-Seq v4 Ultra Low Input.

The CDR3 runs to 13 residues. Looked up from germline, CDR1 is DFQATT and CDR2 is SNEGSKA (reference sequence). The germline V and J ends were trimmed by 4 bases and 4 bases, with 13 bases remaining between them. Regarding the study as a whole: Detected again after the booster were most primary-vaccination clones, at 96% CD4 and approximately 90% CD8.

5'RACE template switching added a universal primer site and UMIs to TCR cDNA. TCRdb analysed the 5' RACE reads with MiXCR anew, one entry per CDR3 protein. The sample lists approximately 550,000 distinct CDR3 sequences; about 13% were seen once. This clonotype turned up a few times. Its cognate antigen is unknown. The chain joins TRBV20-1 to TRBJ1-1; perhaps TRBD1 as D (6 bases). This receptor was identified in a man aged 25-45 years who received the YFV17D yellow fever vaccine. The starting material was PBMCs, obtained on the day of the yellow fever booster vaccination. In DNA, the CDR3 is TGCAGTGCTATACAGGGTCAGGTCACTGAAGCTTTCTTT. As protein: CSAIQGQVTEAFF.